The sequence of this TCR beta chain was determined in a study of blood T cell repertoires in COVID-19. For the study at large: The cDNA or gDNA used as material had been derived from T cells, B-cell-depleted T cells, or PBMCs.

With 1 base clipped from V and 2 bases from J, the junction kept 3 bases outside the gene matches. The CDR3 has 15 amino acids. The germline CDR1 and CDR2 sequences are MGHRA and YSYEKL. Authors' analysis steps: The assay estimated nucleated cells by amplifying reference gene primers. Sequenced by immunoSEQ multiplex PCR; TCRdb stores in-frame clones only, minus some. That table furnishes V, J and clone size, whereas the DNA furnished D and trimming. The sample lists 250,000 to 400,000 clones; about nine tenths were seen once. This clone was counted a few times. This sequence was found in a woman aged 25 to 45 with COVID-19, enrolled during active disease. The chain is built from TRBV4-1 and TRBJ2-3; TRBD1 matches 7 bases. Sequenced input: peripheral blood. The CDR3 DNA sequence: TGCGCCAGCAGCCAAGTAGACAGGGTCACAGATACGCAGTATTTT. It specifies CASSQVDRVTDTQYF.